This TCR beta chain was recorded in a study of OX40 agonist ivuxolimab in advanced cancers. Study-level background: The costimulatory receptor OX40 (CD134) was targeted by ivuxolimab, a fully human IgG2 agonistic monoclonal antibody. Intravenous ivuxolimab was administered to patients every 2 weeks at six dose levels: 0.01, 0.1, 0.3, 1.5, 3 and 10 mg/kg. Among the roughly 50 dose-escalation patients, approximately 20 had hepatocellular carcinoma, some 15 melanoma, 9 renal cell carcinoma and 9 head and neck cancer. A male proportion of 70% to 90% and a mean age of about 60 years, ranging from about 23 to 90, were recorded for the dose-escalation cohort. Patients were allowed to have had prior anti-PD-1, anti-PD-L1 or anti-CTLA-4 therapy, and approximately 40% of the dose-escalation patients had previously received checkpoint inhibitors. Partial responses occurred in three dose-escalation patients: two with cutaneous melanoma and one with hepatocellular carcinoma. Peripheral TCRbeta sequencing was intended to test whether TCR sequence diversity was altered and clonal T-cell expansion was caused by ivuxolimab. The paper covers the monotherapy dose-escalation part of the phase I ivuxolimab trial, which included N = 52 patients.

Summary of the overall study and its limitations: Which antigens the clonally expanded peripheral T cells were specific for was not determined. Low levels of normalized T-cell clonal expansion were also seen in some patients who did not respond. After ivuxolimab, more expanded clones were found on average in CD8+ T cells than in CD4+ T cells. In the 0.1-3.0 mg/kg groups, partial responders were among the patients with the lowest normalized peripheral clonal expansion, particularly in CD8+ T cells. Clonal expansion of both CD4+ and CD8+ blood T cells was observed from baseline to week 6 at doses 0.1 to 3.0 mg/kg.

For this clone: Its antigen remains undetermined. One base away there is no much larger clone; base qualities are not given.

From cysteine to phenylalanine, the CDR3 is 19 amino acids long. Only the CDR3 DNA is retained, 57 bases long and in frame from the first base. The germline V gene specifies SGHTA as CDR1 and FQGNSA as CDR2. V sheds 6 bases and J sheds 1 base, leaving 22 bases between their ends. The trial excluded patients who had a history of autoimmune disease or who were on systemic immunosuppression. Peripheral blood for TCR sequencing was collected from all dose cohorts at baseline, on cycle 4 day 1, and on cycle 7 day 1. Samples were obtained from an open-label, multicenter, first-in-human phase I dose-escalation trial of ivuxolimab. Adults with locally advanced or metastatic melanoma, renal cell carcinoma, hepatocellular carcinoma or head and neck squamous cell carcinoma were enrolled in the trial. Before TCR sequencing, CD4+ and CD8+ T cells were separately sorted from peripheral blood. For sequencing of the TCRbeta CDR3 region, genomic DNA was extracted from the sorted cells. The immunoSEQ Assay was used for sequencing of TCRbeta CDR3 regions. Not all clones reach the TCRdb copy of this immuneACCESS table, which keeps in-frame sequences only. Checked studies attribute under half of the gap to unresolved V genes and leave the rest unexplained. For this sample the table gives 35,000 to 40,000 clones, of which around 86% were detected only once. In total, the top ten clones hold around 33% of the sample.

The source of this sequence is an adult with an advanced solid tumor such as melanoma, head and neck, liver or kidney cancer. The sequence is built from TRBV7-2 and TRBJ2-6; the D gene is perhaps TRBD1, on 5 matching bases. This material consisted of CD4+ or CD8+ T cells sorted from blood, taken in a trial of the OX40 agonist ivuxolimab. The DNA is TGTGCCAGCAGTCGCGCTGGGCAGGGTTCGTTTTCTGGGGCCAACGTCCTGACTTTC. This yields the protein CASSRAGQGSFSGANVLTF.